These 26 T cell receptor beta chains were all obtained from the same sample, sequenced in a study of blood T cell repertoires in COVID-19. Generated by immunoSEQ multiplex PCR, the TCRdb table keeps only in-frame clones and is missing some. The repertoire has some 260,000 clones, 80% to 90% of them found once; the top ten carry 4.1%. Input material: PBMCs or T cells enriched from blood (not recorded which). The receptors stem from a man aged 25-45 years with acute COVID-19.

V is TRBV24-1 and J is TRBJ1-4; 7 nucleotides match TRBD1. Per germline, CDR1 KGHDR and CDR2 SFDVKD. The CDR3 extends over 15 amino acids. With V trimmed by 4 bases and J by 8 bases, 9 bases remained unmatched. The CDR3 coding sequence is TGTGCCACCAGTGAACATAGGCAAGGGGGCGAAAAACTGTTTTTT. As protein: CATSEHRQGGEKLFF.

J is TRBJ2-3 and V is TRBV5-4; 7 bases match TRBD1. Per germline, CDR1 SGHNT and CDR2 YYREEE (reference sequence). CDR3 length: 12 amino acids. V lost 7 bases, J lost 1 base, and 0 bases stayed unmatched. CDR3 sequence: CASGQGTDTQYF. DNA of the CDR3: TGTGCCAGCGGACAGGGCACAGATACGCAGTATTTT.

This chain joins TRBV15 and TRBJ2-2; TRBD2 agrees at 8 bases. Losses at the gene ends were 2 bases for V and 4 bases for J; bases not matched to a gene: 6. In germline, CDR1 is LNHNV, CDR2 YYDKDF (reference sequence). The CDR3 extends over 16 amino acids. The CDR3 sequence: CATSRLSGTGTGELFF. The CDR3 coding sequence is TGTGCCACCAGCAGACTTAGCGGGACTGGCACCGGGGAGCTGTTTTTT.

V gene TRBV24-1 combines with J gene TRBJ2-1, with 9 bases that match TRBD2. The CDR3 is 14 amino acids. V gave up 4 bases and J gave up 8 bases; unmatched junction bases: 5. The germline V gene encodes CDR1 KGHDR and CDR2 SFDVKD. The CDR3 coding sequence is TGTGCCACCAGTGACCGGGGACTAGCCGATGAGCAGTTCTTC. This sequence encodes CATSDRGLADEQFF.

The rearrangement joins TRBV4-1 to TRBJ1-4; no clear D. This CDR3 region has 15 residues. CDR1 and CDR2 (germline): MGHRA, YSYEKL. Trimming cost V 4 bases and J 4 bases, with 13 bases left between them. CDR3 bases: TGCGCCAGCAGCCCGGGTCGAGCCGTTAATGAAAAACTGTTTTTT. It encodes CASSPGRAVNEKLFF.

This chain joins TRBV19 and TRBJ2-5; 14 nucleotides agree with TRBD2. This CDR3 is 15 amino acids long. J lost 4 bases, V lost 4 bases, and 2 bases had no gene match. Per germline, CDR1 LNHDA and CDR2 SQIVND (reference sequence). The CDR3, as DNA: TGTGCCAGTAGTAGCGGGACTAGCGGGAGAGAGACCCAGTACTTC. Its translation: CASSSGTSGRETQYF.

The chain is built from TRBV18 and TRBJ1-5, with TRBD1 as a possible D gene (5 bases). The germline V and J ends were trimmed by 2 bases and 4 bases, with 12 bases remaining between them. Germline V gene lookup returns CDR1 KGHSH and CDR2 LQKENI. There are 15 residues in the CDR3. In DNA, the CDR3 is TGTGCCAGCTCACCAGCCGACAGAAGGAATCAGCCCCAGCATTTT. The encoded protein is CASSPADRRNQPQHF.

CDR3 DNA: TGTGCCAGCCCATTGGGGGCCAAATTTGGCTACACCTTC. Translation gives CASPLGAKFGYTF. V gene TRBV27 combines with J gene TRBJ1-2, with a weak D call TRBD1 (6 bases). V was pared by 8 bases and J by 7 bases, with 17 bases between. This CDR3 is 13 amino acids long. Germline CDR1 reads MNHEY; CDR2 reads SMNVEV (reference sequence).

The V call is TRBV7-2, the J call TRBJ1-6; D perhaps matches TRBD1 (5 bases). Germline CDR1 SGHTA, CDR2 FQGNSA. The CDR3 runs 13 residues. V was cut by 1 base and J by 11 bases, with 9 bases left in between. The CDR3 DNA sequence: TGTGCCAGCAGCTTAGGGGGGGGACCACCCCTCCACTTT. This sequence encodes CASSLGGGPPLHF.

V and J are TRBV18 and TRBJ1-6, with 7 bases matching TRBD1. CDR3 length equals 15 residues. Trimming removed 3 bases from V and 6 bases from J; junction bases left unmatched: 5. Germline CDR1 and CDR2: KGHSH and LQKENI. CDR3 DNA: TGTGCCAGCTCACCCGCGGGACAGACTAATTCACCCCTCCACTTT. This sequence encodes CASSPAGQTNSPLHF.

The gene calls are TRBV16 and TRBJ1-2; D perhaps matches TRBD1 (6 bases). Germline V gene lookup returns CDR1 KGHSY and CDR2 FQNENV. Trimming shortened V by 0 bases and J by 7 bases, and 15 bases separated the two germline ends. This CDR3 is 15 amino acids long. The CDR3 loop is CASSQSGAGESGYTF. Here the CDR3 DNA reads TGTGCCAGCAGCCAATCGGGAGCAGGGGAAAGTGGCTACACCTTC.

This clone has a handful of counts. The V and J genes are TRBV5-8 and TRBJ2-1; D is possibly TRBD2 (6 bases). Germline CDR1 is SGHTS and CDR2 is YDEGEE. The CDR3 spans 15 residues. Trimming removed 4 bases from V and 6 bases from J, with 17 bases in between. The CDR3 bases are TGTGCCAGCAGCCTTCGACTAGTATCCCGCAATGAGCAGTTCTTC. The encoded protein is CASSLRLVSRNEQFF.

The V and J genes are TRBV18 and TRBJ1-1; D unresolved. This CDR3 is built from 14 residues. Germline V gene sequence: CDR1 KGHSH, CDR2 LQKENI. Trimming took off 3 bases at V and 1 base at J, with 9 bases between the two ends. This CDR3 reads CASSPGRGNTEAFF. For the CDR3, the DNA is TGTGCCAGCTCACCCGGCCGAGGGAACACTGAAGCTTTCTTT.

This chain uses TRBV18 with TRBJ2-5; possible D gene TRBD1, 5 bases. The V end lost 5 bases, the J end lost 2 bases, and 12 bases lay between the germline ends. CDR3 length: 14 amino acids. Germline assignment: CDR1 KGHSH and CDR2 LQKENI. The chain's CDR3 is CASSTKGQQETQYF. CDR3 coding DNA: TGTGCCAGCTCAACCAAGGGGCAGCAAGAGACCCAGTACTTC.

The DNA for the CDR3 is TGTGCCAGCAGCCAAGTGGGGATTAAGGGGCCTCAGTACTTC. Its protein is CASSQVGIKGPQYF. The chain combines TRBV14 with TRBJ2-5; D is possibly TRBD1 (5 bases). Germline CDR1 is SGHDN and CDR2 is FVKESK. Between the trimmed V and J ends, which lost 1 base and 11 bases, there was a span of 17 bases. The CDR3 runs 14 residues. Drawing the rest from reference TRBV14 and TRBJ2-5, the complete variable domain is EAGVTQFPSHSVIEKGQTVTLRCDPISGHDNLYWYRRVMGKEIKFLLHFVKESKQDESGMPNNRFLAERTGGTYSTLKVQPAELEDSGVYFCASSQVGIKGPQYFGPGTRLLVL.

This chain connects TRBV11-3 to TRBJ1-1; D may be TRBD1 (5 bases). The CDR3 loop spans 15 amino acids. From germline, CDR1 is SGHNT and CDR2 YENEEA. The V end was cut by 0 bases, the J end by 6 bases, with 14 bases between. For the CDR3, the DNA is TGTGCCAGCAGCTTAGAACGAGGCAGGGAATCTGAAGCTTTCTTT. It codes for CASSLERGRESEAFF. Looking up the rest from reference TRBV11-3 and TRBJ1-1 gives the full variable domain: EAGVVQSPRYKIIEKKQPVAFWCNPISGHNTLYWYLQNLGQGPELLIRYENEEAVDDSQLPKDRFSAERLKGVDSTLKIQPAELGDSAVYLCASSLERGRESEAFFGQGTRLTVV.

The J gene is TRBJ1-4, the V gene TRBV5-6; 7 nucleotides align to TRBD1. Germline CDR1 and CDR2: SGHDT and YYEEEE. V gave up 4 bases and J gave up 10 bases; unmatched junction bases: 7. This CDR3 has 13 residues. CDR3 nucleotide sequence: TGTGCCAGCAGCCTGGGGACAGCCGGAAAACTGTTTTTT. It codes for CASSLGTAGKLFF.

The chain employs TRBV10-1 and TRBJ1-6; D perhaps matches TRBD1 (5 bases). Germline CDR1 WNHNN, CDR2 SYGVQD (reference sequence). The CDR3 covers 13 residues. V was pared by 3 bases and J by 10 bases, with 10 bases between. The CDR3 loop reads CASSDLKGSPLHF. The CDR3 DNA follows: TGCGCCAGCAGTGATTTGAAGGGGTCACCCCTCCACTTT.

This clone came up a few times. The CDR3 DNA reads TGTGCCAGCTCACCGGTCGGACTAAGGGACACTGAAGCTTTCTTT. Translated: CASSPVGLRDTEAFF. The rearrangement joins TRBV18 to TRBJ1-1; unclear D gene. CDR1 is KGHSH and CDR2 is LQKENI in the germline V gene. This CDR3 contains 15 residues. V was clipped by 3 bases and J by 3 bases, with 14 bases between them.

This clone was observed a single time. The rearrangement links TRBV11-2 to TRBJ1-2; possible D gene TRBD1, 6 bases. Germline CDR1 SGHAT, CDR2 FQNNGV. Trimming cost V 3 bases and J 7 bases, with 12 bases left between them. The CDR3 contains 13 residues. DNA for the CDR3: TGTGCCAGCAGCTTGGGGGGGCGCGGTGGCTACACCTTC. It codes for CASSLGGRGGYTF.

The genes are TRBV19 and TRBJ2-3; the D is unclear. Germline CDR1 LNHDA, CDR2 SQIVND (reference sequence). V was shortened by 10 bases and J by 0 bases, with 14 bases between the two germline ends. This CDR3 is built from 14 residues. This chain's CDR3 is CATQADPSTDTQYF. In DNA form, the CDR3 reads TGTGCCACCCAGGCAGATCCTAGCACAGATACGCAGTATTTT. The variable domain in full, with the rest retrieved from reference TRBV19 and TRBJ2-3, is DGGITQSPKYLFRKEGQNVTLSCEQNLNHDAMYWYRQDPGQGLRLIYYSQIVNDFQKGDIAEGYSVSREKKESFPLTVTSAQKNPTAFYLCATQADPSTDTQYFGPGTRLTVL.

The V call is TRBV6-5, the J call TRBJ1-4; a weak D match, TRBD1 (5 bases). The CDR3 extends over 15 amino acids. Germline V gene sequence: CDR1 MNHEY, CDR2 SVGAGI. The V gene lost 4 bases and the J gene lost 1 base, with 10 bases spanning the gap. The CDR3 coding sequence is TGTGCCAGCAGTTCGTTCCAGGGAACTAATGAAAAACTGTTTTTT. Its translation is CASSSFQGTNEKLFF.

V and J are TRBV7-8 and TRBJ1-5; D gene uncertain. Trimming took 3 bases from V and 7 from J, leaving 16 bases between them. Germline CDR1 is SGHVS and CDR2 is FQNEAQ. The CDR3 is made up of 15 amino acids. CDR3 coding DNA: TGTGCCAGCAGCTTCCGGGGTTCTGTATTCCAGCCCCAGCATTTT. As protein: CASSFRGSVFQPQHF.

The gene calls are TRBV19 and TRBJ2-1, with 11 bases lining up with TRBD2. The CDR3 sequence is 16 residues long. Germline CDR1 is LNHDA and CDR2 is SQIVND (reference sequence). J gave up 3 bases and V 6 bases, and 7 bases lay outside the gene matches. CDR3 sequence (DNA): TGTGCCAGTAGCCTCTTTAGCGGGGGGGGCTACAATGAGCAGTTCTTC. This gives the protein CASSLFSGGGYNEQFF.

This sequence joins TRBV14 and TRBJ1-1; D not resolved. The CDR3 runs to 16 residues. The V end lost 2 bases, the J end lost 2 bases, and 15 bases lay between the germline ends. The germline gives CDR1 SGHDN, CDR2 FVKESK. The CDR3 bases are TGTGCCAGCAGCCAACTCCTTTCGCCCGGTAACACTGAAGCTTTCTTT. It translates to CASSQLLSPGNTEAFF.

The chain employs TRBV19 and TRBJ1-1; 9 bases map to TRBD1. CDR1 LNHDA and CDR2 SQIVND come from the germline V gene (reference sequence). The CDR3 consists of 16 residues. V was pared by 5 bases and J by 4 bases, with 11 bases of the junction left unmatched. The CDR3 nucleotides are TGTGCCAGTAGTCCCGGGACAGGGTTTCTGGGCACTGAAGCTTTCTTT. As protein: CASSPGTGFLGTEAFF.